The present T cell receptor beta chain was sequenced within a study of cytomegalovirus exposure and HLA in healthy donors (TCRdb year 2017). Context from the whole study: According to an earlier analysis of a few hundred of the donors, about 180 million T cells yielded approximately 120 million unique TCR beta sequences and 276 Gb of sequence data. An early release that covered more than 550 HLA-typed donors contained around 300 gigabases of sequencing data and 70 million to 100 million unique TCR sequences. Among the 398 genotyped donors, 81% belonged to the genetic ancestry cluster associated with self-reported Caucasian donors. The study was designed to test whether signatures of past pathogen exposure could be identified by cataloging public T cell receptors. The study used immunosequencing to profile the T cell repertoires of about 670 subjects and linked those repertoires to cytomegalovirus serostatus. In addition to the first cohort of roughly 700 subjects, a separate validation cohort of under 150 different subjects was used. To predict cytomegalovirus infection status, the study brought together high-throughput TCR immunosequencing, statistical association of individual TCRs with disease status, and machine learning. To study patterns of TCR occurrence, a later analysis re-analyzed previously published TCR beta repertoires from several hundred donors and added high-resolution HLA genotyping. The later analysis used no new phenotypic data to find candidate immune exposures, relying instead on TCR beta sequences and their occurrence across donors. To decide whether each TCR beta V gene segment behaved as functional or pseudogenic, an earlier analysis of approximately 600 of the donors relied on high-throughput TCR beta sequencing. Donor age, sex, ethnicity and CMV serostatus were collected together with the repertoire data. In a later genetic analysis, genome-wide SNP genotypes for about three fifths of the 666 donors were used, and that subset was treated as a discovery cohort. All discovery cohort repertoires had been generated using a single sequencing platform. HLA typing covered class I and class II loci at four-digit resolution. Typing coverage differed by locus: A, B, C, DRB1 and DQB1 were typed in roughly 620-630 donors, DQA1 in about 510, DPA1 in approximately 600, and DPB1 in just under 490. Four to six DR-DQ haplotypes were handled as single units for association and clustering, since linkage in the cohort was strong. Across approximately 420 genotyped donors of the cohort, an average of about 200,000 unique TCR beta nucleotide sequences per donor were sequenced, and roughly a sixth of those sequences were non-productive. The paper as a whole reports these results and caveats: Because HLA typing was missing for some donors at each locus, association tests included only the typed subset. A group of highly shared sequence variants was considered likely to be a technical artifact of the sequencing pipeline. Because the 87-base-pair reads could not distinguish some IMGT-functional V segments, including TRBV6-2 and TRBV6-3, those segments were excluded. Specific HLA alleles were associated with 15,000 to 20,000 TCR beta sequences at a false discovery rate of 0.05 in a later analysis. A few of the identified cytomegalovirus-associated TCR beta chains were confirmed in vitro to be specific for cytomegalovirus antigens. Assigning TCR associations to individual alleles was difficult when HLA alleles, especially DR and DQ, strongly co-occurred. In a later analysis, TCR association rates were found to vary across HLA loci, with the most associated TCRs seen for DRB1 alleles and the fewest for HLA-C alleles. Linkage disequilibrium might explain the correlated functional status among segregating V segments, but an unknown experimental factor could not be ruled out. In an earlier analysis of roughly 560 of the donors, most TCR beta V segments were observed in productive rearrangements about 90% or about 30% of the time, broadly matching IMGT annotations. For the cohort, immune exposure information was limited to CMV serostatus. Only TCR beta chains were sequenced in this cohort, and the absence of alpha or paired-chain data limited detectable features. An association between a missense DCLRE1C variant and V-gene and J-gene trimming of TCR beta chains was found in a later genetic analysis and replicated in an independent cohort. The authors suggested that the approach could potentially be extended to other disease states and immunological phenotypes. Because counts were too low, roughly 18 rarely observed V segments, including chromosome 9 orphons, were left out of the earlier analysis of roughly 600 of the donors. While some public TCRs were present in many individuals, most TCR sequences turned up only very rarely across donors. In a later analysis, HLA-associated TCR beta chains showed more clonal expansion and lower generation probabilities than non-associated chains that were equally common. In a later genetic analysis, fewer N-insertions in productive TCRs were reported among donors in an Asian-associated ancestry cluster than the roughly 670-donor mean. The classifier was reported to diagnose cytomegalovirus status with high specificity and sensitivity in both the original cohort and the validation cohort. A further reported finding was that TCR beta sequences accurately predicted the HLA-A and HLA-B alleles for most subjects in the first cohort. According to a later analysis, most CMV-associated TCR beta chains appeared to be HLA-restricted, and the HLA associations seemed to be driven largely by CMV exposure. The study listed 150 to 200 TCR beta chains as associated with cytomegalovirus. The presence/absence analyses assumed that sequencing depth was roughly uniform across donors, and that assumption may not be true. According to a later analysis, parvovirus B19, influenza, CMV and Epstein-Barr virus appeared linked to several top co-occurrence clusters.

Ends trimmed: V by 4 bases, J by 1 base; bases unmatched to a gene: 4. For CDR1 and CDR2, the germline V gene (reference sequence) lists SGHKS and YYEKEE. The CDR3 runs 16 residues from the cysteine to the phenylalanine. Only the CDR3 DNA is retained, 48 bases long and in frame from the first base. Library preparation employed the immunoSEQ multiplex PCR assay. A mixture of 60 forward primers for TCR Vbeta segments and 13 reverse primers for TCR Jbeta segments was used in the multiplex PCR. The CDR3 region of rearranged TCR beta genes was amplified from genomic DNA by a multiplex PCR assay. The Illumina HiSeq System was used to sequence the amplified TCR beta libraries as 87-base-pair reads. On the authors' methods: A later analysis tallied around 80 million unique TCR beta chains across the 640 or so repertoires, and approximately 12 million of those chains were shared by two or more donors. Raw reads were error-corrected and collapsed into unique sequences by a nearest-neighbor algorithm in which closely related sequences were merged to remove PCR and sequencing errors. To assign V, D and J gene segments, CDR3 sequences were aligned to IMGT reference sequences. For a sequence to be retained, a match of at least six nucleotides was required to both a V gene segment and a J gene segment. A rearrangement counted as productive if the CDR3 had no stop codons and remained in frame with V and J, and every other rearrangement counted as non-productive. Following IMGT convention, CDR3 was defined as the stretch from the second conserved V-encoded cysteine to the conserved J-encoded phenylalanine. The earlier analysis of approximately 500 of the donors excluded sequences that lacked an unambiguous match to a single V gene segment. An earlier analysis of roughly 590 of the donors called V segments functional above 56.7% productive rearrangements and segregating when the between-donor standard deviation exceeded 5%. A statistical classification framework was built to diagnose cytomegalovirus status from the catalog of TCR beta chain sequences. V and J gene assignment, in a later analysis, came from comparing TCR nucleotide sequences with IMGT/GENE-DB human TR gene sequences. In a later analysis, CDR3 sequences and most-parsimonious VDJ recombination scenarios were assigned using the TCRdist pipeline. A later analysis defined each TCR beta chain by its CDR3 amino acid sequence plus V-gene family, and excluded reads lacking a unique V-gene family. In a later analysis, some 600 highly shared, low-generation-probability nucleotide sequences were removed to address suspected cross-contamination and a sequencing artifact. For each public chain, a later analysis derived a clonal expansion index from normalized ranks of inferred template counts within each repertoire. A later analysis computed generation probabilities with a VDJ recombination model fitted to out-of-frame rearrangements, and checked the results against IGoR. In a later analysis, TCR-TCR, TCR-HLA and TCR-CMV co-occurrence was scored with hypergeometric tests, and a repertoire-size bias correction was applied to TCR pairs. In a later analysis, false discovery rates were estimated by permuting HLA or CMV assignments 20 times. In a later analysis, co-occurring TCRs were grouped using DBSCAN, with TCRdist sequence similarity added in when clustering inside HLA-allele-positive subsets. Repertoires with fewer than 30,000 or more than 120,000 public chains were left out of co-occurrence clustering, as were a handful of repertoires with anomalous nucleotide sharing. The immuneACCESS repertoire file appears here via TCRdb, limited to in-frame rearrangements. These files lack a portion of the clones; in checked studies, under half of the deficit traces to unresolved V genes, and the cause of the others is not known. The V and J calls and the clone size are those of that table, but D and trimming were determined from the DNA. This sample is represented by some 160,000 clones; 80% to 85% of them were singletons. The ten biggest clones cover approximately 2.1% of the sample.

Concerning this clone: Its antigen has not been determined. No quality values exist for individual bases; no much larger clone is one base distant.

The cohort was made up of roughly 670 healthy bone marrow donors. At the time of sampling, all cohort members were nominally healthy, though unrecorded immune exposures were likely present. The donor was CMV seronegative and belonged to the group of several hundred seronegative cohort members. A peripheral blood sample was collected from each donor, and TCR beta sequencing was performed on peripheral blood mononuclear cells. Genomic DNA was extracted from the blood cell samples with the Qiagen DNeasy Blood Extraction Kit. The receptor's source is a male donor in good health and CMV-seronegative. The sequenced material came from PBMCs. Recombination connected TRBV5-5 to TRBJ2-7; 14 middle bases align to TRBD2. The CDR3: CASSVGLAGGSYEQYF. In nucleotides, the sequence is TGTGCCAGCAGCGTTGGACTAGCGGGGGGATCCTACGAGCAGTACTTC.